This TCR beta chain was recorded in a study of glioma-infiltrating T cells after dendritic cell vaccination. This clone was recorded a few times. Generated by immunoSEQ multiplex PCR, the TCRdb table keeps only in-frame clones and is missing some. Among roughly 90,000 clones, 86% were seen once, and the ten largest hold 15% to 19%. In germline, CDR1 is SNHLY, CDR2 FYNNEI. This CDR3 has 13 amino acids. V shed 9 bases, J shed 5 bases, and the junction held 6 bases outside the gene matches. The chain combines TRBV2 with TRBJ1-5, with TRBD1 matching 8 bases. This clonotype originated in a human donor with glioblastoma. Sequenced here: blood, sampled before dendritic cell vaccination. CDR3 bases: TGTGCCAGTCAACAGGGGGAGGATCAGCCCCAGCATTTT. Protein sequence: CASQQGEDQPQHF.